These 13 T cell receptor beta chains originate from one sample sequenced in a study of OX40 agonist ivuxolimab in advanced cancers. Profiled with immunoSEQ multiplex PCR; TCRdb holds only in-frame clones, not every one. Among about 76,000 clones listed, approximately 87% were seen once. The sequenced sample was CD4+ or CD8+ T cells sorted from blood, obtained in a trial of the OX40 agonist ivuxolimab. Every receptor here comes from an adult with an advanced solid tumor such as melanoma, head and neck, liver or kidney cancer.

This chain uses TRBV7-2 with TRBJ2-2; 8 positions agree with TRBD2. The V gene end was trimmed by 1 base and the J gene end by 4 bases; junction bases not matched to a gene: 8. The CDR3 is 17 amino acids. Germline CDR1 SGHTA, CDR2 FQGNSA. The CDR3 reads CASSLVGLALGTGELFF. DNA of the CDR3: TGTGCCAGCAGCTTAGTAGGACTAGCCCTTGGCACCGGGGAGCTGTTTTTT.

The chain is built from TRBV2 and TRBJ1-6; 8 nucleotides line up with TRBD1. The germline CDR1 and CDR2 sequences are SNHLY and FYNNEI. Unmatched junction bases numbered 14, after V lost 6 bases and J lost 10 bases. The length of the CDR3 is 16 residues. CDR3 in DNA: TGTGCCAGCAGGCCACAGGGGGGTCGGGTTGGATCACCCCTCCACTTT. This translates into CASRPQGGRVGSPLHF.

V is TRBV9 and J is TRBJ2-7; TRBD1 or TRBD2 may be the D gene (6 bases each). Germline V gene lookup returns CDR1 SGDLS and CDR2 YYNGEE. This CDR3 contains 15 residues. Deletions cut 2 bases from V and 5 bases from J, with 17 bases between. CDR3 coding DNA: TGTGCCAGCAGCGTGGGGGCGTGGGGGGTGGACGAGCAGTACTTC. It is translated as CASSVGAWGVDEQYF.

The V gene is TRBV5-1, the J gene TRBJ1-1; D gene uncertain. V lost 0 bases, J lost 7 bases, and 16 bases lay in between. Germline CDR1 reads SGHRS; CDR2 reads YFSETQ. CDR3 length: 15 amino acids. The CDR3 here is CASSLAPGSVGEAFF. DNA for the CDR3: TGCGCCAGCAGCTTGGCCCCAGGATCCGTAGGTGAAGCTTTCTTT.

The chain combines TRBV6-1 with TRBJ2-7; tentative D call: TRBD1 (6 bases). Deletions cut 4 bases from V and 2 bases from J, with 9 bases between. CDR1 is MNHNS, CDR2 SASEGT, per germline. The CDR3 contains 13 residues. CDR3 coding DNA: TGTGCCAGCAGTGCAGGGGTGGCCTACGAGCAGTACTTC. Translation: CASSAGVAYEQYF.

This rearrangement joins TRBV1 to TRBJ1-4. TRBV1 is a pseudogene. The CDR3 length is 11 residues. The CDR3 DNA reads TGCACCAGCTTGATAAGTGAAAAACTGTTTTTT. Amino acids: CTSLISEKLFF.

This clone was seen a single time. The J gene is TRBJ2-5, the V gene TRBV28; 9 positions match TRBD2. Germline V gene data show CDR1 as MDHEN and CDR2 as SYDVKM. V dropped 2 bases and J dropped 5; count of bases not matched to a gene: 6. This CDR3 contains 15 residues. The CDR3 region is CASSLRGGAGETQYF. CDR3 in DNA: TGTGCCAGCAGTTTACGCGGGGGGGCCGGGGAGACCCAGTACTTC.

The genes are TRBV5-1 and TRBJ1-2; D call uncertain. Trimming stripped 2 bases from V and 6 bases from J, with 14 bases between. CDR1 is SGHRS and CDR2 is YFSETQ in the germline V gene. The CDR3 is made up of 14 amino acids. CDR3 residues: CASSFSGEIHGYTF. The CDR3 bases are TGCGCCAGCAGCTTCTCCGGGGAAATCCATGGCTACACCTTC.

This chain joins TRBV10-2 and TRBJ1-2; TRBD1 agrees at 9 bases. CDR1 WSHSY and CDR2 SAAADI come from the germline V gene. The CDR3 extends over 14 amino acids. The J segment lost 3 bases and the V segment lost 8 bases, leaving 7 bases of the junction unmatched. This CDR3 reads CASAWTGADYGYTF. The CDR3 nucleotides read TGCGCCAGCGCGTGGACAGGGGCGGACTATGGCTACACCTTC.

The chain links TRBV7-2 to TRBJ2-5; either TRBD1 or TRBD2 may supply D (7 bases each). The germline V gene has CDR1 SGHTA and CDR2 FQGNSA. Trimming stripped 2 bases from V and 5 bases from J, with 15 bases between. The CDR3 has 15 amino acids. The CDR3 bases are TGTGCCAGCAGCTTATTGGCAGGGGGAGGGGAGACCCAGTACTTC. This gives the protein CASSLLAGGGETQYF.

V gene TRBV9 combines with J gene TRBJ2-3, with 9 bases that match TRBD1. The CDR3 sequence is 15 residues long. The trim removed 7 bases at V and 1 base at J, leaving 7 bases unmatched. Germline loops: CDR1 SGDLS, CDR2 YYNGEE. Here the CDR3 reads CASGYRGLGTDTQYF. The CDR3 nucleotides read TGTGCCAGCGGGTACAGGGGGCTAGGCACAGATACGCAGTATTTT. Drawing the rest from reference TRBV9 and TRBJ2-3, the complete variable domain is DSGVTQTPKHLITATGQRVTLRCSPRSGDLSVYWYQQSLDQGLQFLIQYYNGEERAKGNILERFSAQQFPDLHSELNLSSLELGDSALYFCASGYRGLGTDTQYFGPGTRLTVL.

There are a few counts of this clone. The chain joins TRBV7-8 to TRBJ2-7, with 8 nucleotides matching TRBD1. The J segment lost 6 bases and the V segment lost 6 bases, leaving 13 bases of the junction unmatched. This CDR3 has 15 amino acids. CDR1 SGHVS and CDR2 FQNEAQ come from the germline V gene. The CDR3 sequence is CASRPWTGNGGEQYF. CDR3 bases: TGTGCCAGCAGACCTTGGACAGGGAATGGAGGCGAGCAGTACTTC.

The chain employs TRBV4-2 and TRBJ2-7, with no clear D. The CDR3 loop spans 15 amino acids. With 1 base removed from V and 0 bases from J, the gap between germline ends came to 10 bases. Germline lookup yields CDR1 LGHNA and CDR2 YNFKEQ. CDR3 loop: CASSQAPGYSYEQYF. As DNA, the CDR3 is TGTGCCAGCAGCCAAGCCCCAGGCTACTCCTACGAGCAGTACTTC.